Following are 27 T cell receptor beta chains from one sample sequenced in a study of blood T cell repertoires in COVID-19. The data were produced by immunoSEQ multiplex PCR, yet TCRdb's version contains in-frame clones alone and is incomplete. The sample holds 200,000 or so clones; around 84% are singletons and the top ten take around 21%. Sequenced material: peripheral blood. Receptors originate from a human donor in a cohort sampled during active COVID-19.

The rearrangement links TRBV27 to TRBJ1-2; 10 positions agree with TRBD1. The CDR3 runs 15 residues. The V gene's germline CDR1 is MNHEY and CDR2 SMNVEV (reference sequence). Trimming cost V 6 bases and J 4 bases; bases outside gene matches: 8. The CDR3 coding sequence is TGTGCCAGCAGACCAGGGGGACAGGGGATCTATGGCTACACCTTC. Translated, it gives CASRPGGQGIYGYTF.

The rearrangement uses TRBV3-1 (or the pseudogene TRBV3-2) and TRBJ1-1; 8 bases agree with TRBD1. V shed 6 bases and J 7 bases; nucleotides not matched to a gene: 19. CDR1 is LGHDT, CDR2 YNNKEL, per germline (reference sequence). CDR3 length: 17 amino acids. CDR3 loop: CASSQNPGQALRSEAFF. As DNA, the CDR3 is TGTGCCAGCAGTCAAAACCCGGGACAGGCCCTAAGGAGTGAAGCTTTCTTT.

The J gene is TRBJ1-1, the V gene TRBV19; D might be TRBD1 (5 bases). CDR1 is LNHDA, CDR2 SQIVND, per germline (reference sequence). The CDR3 is 14 amino acids. Trimming pared 3 bases from V and 5 bases from J, leaving 13 bases between. The CDR3: CASSIYRAGTEAFF. In DNA form, the CDR3 reads TGTGCCAGTAGTATTTATCGAGCAGGGACTGAAGCTTTCTTT.

V usage is TRBV11-3 and J usage is TRBJ2-1, with TRBD2 matching over 12 bases. J was trimmed by 0 bases and V by 5 bases; bases with no gene match: 8. The CDR3 loop spans 18 amino acids. Germline V lookup: CDR1 SGHNT, CDR2 YENEEA. The CDR3 DNA reads TGTGCCAGCAGCCCGGGGACTAGCGGGTCCCCCTCCTACAATGAGCAGTTCTTC. Protein sequence: CASSPGTSGSPSYNEQFF.

The CDR3 coding sequence is TGTGCCAGCAGCCTGTTAGGGGCGGCCACTTTAGAGACCCAGTACTTC. Translating it yields CASSLLGAATLETQYF. The chain combines TRBV7-6 with TRBJ2-5; D possibly corresponds to TRBD1 (5 bases). Trimming took 5 bases from V and 4 from J, leaving 20 bases between them. There are 16 residues in the CDR3. Germline CDR1 SGHVS, CDR2 FNYEAQ.

Only a few counts were recorded for this clone. The V call is TRBV10-1, the J call TRBJ2-7; unclear D gene. Trimming took 6 bases from V and 2 from J, leaving 17 bases between them. Germline V gene sequence: CDR1 WNHNN, CDR2 SYGVQD (reference sequence). CDR3 length: 15 residues. The CDR3 reads CASRLPEVGPYEQYF. The CDR3 nucleotides read TGCGCCAGCAGGTTACCCGAGGTCGGTCCCTACGAGCAGTACTTC.

The chain carries TRBV10-3 and TRBJ2-4, with 8 positions matching TRBD1. CDR3 size: 15 residues. The junction had 9 bases not matched to a gene; V was cut back by 6 bases and J by 5 bases. CDR1 and CDR2 from the germline V gene are ENHRY and SYGVKD. The CDR3 reads CAISEHKDRENIQYF. For the CDR3, the DNA is TGTGCCATCAGCGAACATAAGGACAGGGAAAACATTCAGTACTTC.

This chain links TRBV7-9 with TRBJ1-3; maybe TRBD1 (5 bases). V shed 1 base and J shed 0 bases, with 13 bases lying between them. In germline, CDR1 is SEHNR, CDR2 FQNEAQ (reference sequence). CDR3 length equals 17 residues. CDR3 loop: CASSLGAGPNSGNTIYF. The CDR3 region has the DNA TGTGCCAGCAGCTTAGGGGCAGGGCCAAACTCTGGAAACACCATATATTTT.

V usage is TRBV4-2 and J usage is TRBJ2-1; the match to TRBD2 covers 7 bases. V dropped 4 bases and J dropped 10; count of bases not matched to a gene: 7. Germline values: CDR1 LGHNA, CDR2 YNFKEQ. CDR3 length: 13 residues. CDR3 region: CASSLELAREQFF. DNA of the CDR3: TGTGCCAGCAGCCTGGAACTAGCGCGGGAGCAGTTCTTC.

The V and J genes are TRBV28 and TRBJ1-6, with D possibly TRBD1 on 5 matching bases. The CDR3 is 18 amino acids. Germline values: CDR1 MDHEN, CDR2 SYDVKM. The ends were cut back, 3 bases at V and 0 bases at J, with 15 bases in the middle. The CDR3 sequence is CASSFTGGFGSYNSPLHF. CDR3 DNA: TGTGCCAGCAGTTTTACCGGGGGATTCGGCTCCTATAATTCACCCCTCCACTTT.

The rearrangement joins TRBV27 to TRBJ2-7; 8 bases agree with TRBD1. Looked up from germline, CDR1 is MNHEY and CDR2 is SMNVEV (reference sequence). The J segment lost 6 bases and the V segment lost 6 bases, leaving 13 bases of the junction unmatched. The CDR3 consists of 15 residues. CDR3 sequence: CASRQGAPLKFEQYV. The CDR3 nucleotides are TGTGCCAGCAGGCAGGGGGCGCCCCTAAAGTTCGAGCAGTACGTC.

A few counts support this clone. V usage is TRBV19 and J usage is TRBJ1-5; D possibly corresponds to TRBD1 (5 bases). Germline values: CDR1 LNHDA, CDR2 SQIVND (reference sequence). The V end was cut by 5 bases, the J end by 2 bases, with 10 bases between. The CDR3 runs to 14 residues. CDR3 coding DNA: TGTGCCAGTAGTTGGGGGGACGGCAATCAGCCCCAGCATTTT. Translation gives CASSWGDGNQPQHF.

CDR3 region: CASMRGVSTDTQYF. The CDR3 coding sequence is TGCGCCAGCATGCGGGGCGTTAGCACAGATACGCAGTATTTT. The rearrangement links TRBV10-1 to TRBJ2-3; tentative D call: TRBD2 (6 bases). V shed 7 bases and J shed 0 bases, with 11 bases lying between them. This CDR3 contains 14 residues. Per germline, CDR1 WNHNN and CDR2 SYGVQD (reference sequence).

The chain links TRBV12-3 or TRBV12-4 to TRBJ1-2; D is unresolved. The CDR3 length is 12 residues. Trimming removed 2 bases at V and 4 bases at J, with 5 bases between. In nucleotides, the CDR3 is TGTGCCAGCAGTTTAAACAGCTATGGCTACACCTTC. Protein product: CASSLNSYGYTF.

CDR3 nucleotides: TGTGCCAGCAGCATTGACTTGACTAGCGGGGGCACAGATACGCAGTATTTT. Residues: CASSIDLTSGGTDTQYF. The chain employs TRBV5-5 and TRBJ2-3; 11 nucleotides line up with TRBD2. The junction had 8 bases not matched to a gene; V was cut back by 4 bases and J by 1 base. The CDR3 sequence is 17 residues long. CDR1 is SGHKS, CDR2 YYEKEE, per germline (reference sequence). Looking up the rest from reference TRBV5-5 and TRBJ2-3 gives the full variable domain: DAGVTQSPTHLIKTRGQQVTLRCSPISGHKSVSWYQQVLGQGPQFIFQYYEKEERGRGNFPDRFSARQFPNYSSELNVNALLLGDSALYLCASSIDLTSGGTDTQYFGPGTRLTVL.

This sequence joins TRBV30 and TRBJ2-5; 8 nucleotides line up with TRBD2. The J segment lost 5 bases and the V segment lost 4 bases, leaving 15 bases of the junction unmatched. The length of the CDR3 is 16 residues. Germline V gene lookup returns CDR1 GTSNPN and CDR2 SVGIG (reference sequence). CDR3 DNA sequence: TGTGCCTGGAAACCCCCGGGGGGGAGGCTGGCGGAGACCCAGTACTTC. This translates into CAWKPPGGRLAETQYF.

The rearrangement uses TRBV5-6 and TRBJ1-6; unclear D gene. CDR1 is SGHDT, CDR2 YYEEEE, per germline. This CDR3 region has 15 residues. The V and J ends lost 1 base and 1 base respectively, with 6 bases between them. The CDR3 reads CASSLRSSYNSPLHF. The CDR3 DNA is TGTGCCAGCAGCTTGCGGTCGTCCTATAATTCACCCCTCCACTTT.

CDR3 in amino acids: CASSPDRVQAFF. For the CDR3, the DNA is TGTGCCAGCAGCCCTGACAGGGTCCAAGCTTTCTTT. The chain recombines TRBV11-2 with TRBJ1-1, with 7 bases that match TRBD1. The trim removed 5 bases at V and 9 bases at J, leaving 6 bases unmatched. The germline V gene encodes CDR1 SGHAT and CDR2 FQNNGV. CDR3 length equals 12 residues.

The chain combines TRBV27 with TRBJ1-1, with D tentatively TRBD1 (5 bases). V lost 4 bases to trimming and J lost 5 bases, with 14 bases between them. The CDR3 runs 14 residues. Germline V gene data show CDR1 as MNHEY and CDR2 as SMNVEV (reference sequence). For the CDR3, the DNA is TGTGCCAGCAGTTGGAGACGGGGGGAGACTGAAGCTTTCTTT. Amino acid sequence: CASSWRRGETEAFF.

The chain couples TRBV6-6 to TRBJ1-2, with TRBD1 matching over 10 bases. J lost 2 bases, V lost 6 bases, and 21 bases had no gene match. Germline V gene lookup returns CDR1 MNHNY and CDR2 SVGAGI (reference sequence). CDR3 length: 20 residues. DNA for the CDR3: TGTGCCAGCAGCAAGATATTTGGAACGGACAGGGGGAAAAGGAACTATGGCTACACCTTC. This encodes CASSKIFGTDRGKRNYGYTF.

This clone was counted a single time. The V call is TRBV7-3, the J call TRBJ2-5, with a tentative D call TRBD2 (5 bases). V was cut by 0 bases and J by 0 bases, with 11 bases left in between. The germline V gene encodes CDR1 SGHTA and CDR2 FQGTGA. This CDR3 region has 16 residues. CDR3 nucleotide sequence: TGTGCCAGCAGCTTAACTGGCAGGAGGAACCAAGAGACCCAGTACTTC. This sequence encodes CASSLTGRRNQETQYF.

The V gene is TRBV15, the J gene TRBJ2-7; D might be TRBD2 (6 bases). V gave up 5 bases and J gave up 0 bases, with 14 bases separating them. Germline lookup yields CDR1 LNHNV and CDR2 YYDKDF (reference sequence). CDR3 length: 15 residues. Here the CDR3 reads CATSAWDLSSYEQYF. The CDR3 bases are TGTGCCACCAGCGCCTGGGACTTAAGCTCCTACGAGCAGTACTTC.

The chain uses TRBV5-1 and TRBJ2-5; D call uncertain. V lost 4 bases, J lost 1 base, and 5 bases lay in between. The CDR3 runs to 12 residues. Germline CDR1 and CDR2: SGHRS and YFSETQ. CDR3 DNA: TGCGCCAGCAGCCCCTCCCAAGAGACCCAGTACTTC. Amino acids: CASSPSQETQYF.

The J gene is TRBJ2-7, the V gene TRBV11-2, with 8 bases identical to TRBD2. From germline, CDR1 is SGHAT and CDR2 FQNNGV. Trimming removed 3 bases from V and 6 bases from J; junction bases left unmatched: 10. CDR3 size: 15 residues. This CDR3 reads CASSFSGAFSGEQYF. The CDR3 DNA follows: TGTGCCAGCAGCTTTAGCGGGGCGTTTAGTGGCGAGCAGTACTTC.

The V and J genes are TRBV11-2 and TRBJ2-3; the D gene is possibly TRBD2 (5 bases). The CDR3 is 14 residues long. With 4 bases removed from V and 4 bases from J, the gap between germline ends came to 12 bases. Germline values: CDR1 SGHAT, CDR2 FQNNGV. CDR3 sequence reads: CASSSAQRPDTQYF. The DNA of the CDR3 is TGTGCCAGCAGCTCCGCCCAGCGGCCAGATACGCAGTATTTT.

CDR3 coding DNA: TGTGCCAGCAGCCAGGGACAGGGGACTTACAATGAGCAGTTCTTC. Its protein product is CASSQGQGTYNEQFF. J is TRBJ2-1 and V is TRBV11-2, with TRBD1 matching over 10 bases. V gave up 5 bases and J gave up 4 bases; unmatched junction bases: 5. The CDR3 extends over 15 amino acids. CDR1 is SGHAT, CDR2 FQNNGV, per germline.

This chain links TRBV6-2 or TRBV6-3 with TRBJ2-1; the D gene is possibly TRBD1 (6 bases). The CDR3 runs to 15 residues. The V and J ends lost 2 bases and 6 bases respectively, with 14 bases between them. Germline V gives CDR1 MNHEY, CDR2 SVGEGT. The CDR3 DNA is TGTGCCAGCAGTTACGAATACAGGGTCCGCAATGAGCAGTTCTTC. It specifies CASSYEYRVRNEQFF.